Sequencing of this T cell receptor beta chain was carried out in a study of early T cells in non-severe SARS-CoV-2 infection. There are 15 residues in the CDR3. Unique molecular identifiers were attached to individual cDNA molecules. TCRdb fed the 5' RACE reads into MiXCR, producing one record per CDR3 protein. The data show tens of thousands of distinct CDR3 sequences, under 15% seen once. The TCR was taken from an adult who was a healthcare worker with PCR-confirmed SARS-CoV-2 infection or an uninfected control (not recorded which). The sample consisted of whole blood, taken at baseline. The rearrangement links TRBV3-2 to TRBJ2-7; no DNA check was done on the table's D call, TRBD1. TRBV3-2 is an annotated pseudogene. The CDR3 spells CASSRSRDRGYEQYF. CDR3 DNA sequence: TGTGCCAGCAGCCGCTCCCGGGACAGGGGCTACGAGCAGTACTTC.